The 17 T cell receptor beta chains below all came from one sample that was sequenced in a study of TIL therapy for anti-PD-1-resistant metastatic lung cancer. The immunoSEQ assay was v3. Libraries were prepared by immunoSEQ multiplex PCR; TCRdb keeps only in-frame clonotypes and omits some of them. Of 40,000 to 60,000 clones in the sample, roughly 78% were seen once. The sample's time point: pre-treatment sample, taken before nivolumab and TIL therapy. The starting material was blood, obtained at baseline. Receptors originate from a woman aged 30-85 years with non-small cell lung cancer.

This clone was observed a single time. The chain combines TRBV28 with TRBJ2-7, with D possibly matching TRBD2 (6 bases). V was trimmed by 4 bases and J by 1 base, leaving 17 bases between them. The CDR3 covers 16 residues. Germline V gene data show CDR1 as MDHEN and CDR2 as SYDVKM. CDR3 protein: CASSSPTSTLSYEQYF. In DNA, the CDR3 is TGTGCCAGCAGTTCCCCCACTAGCACCTTATCCTACGAGCAGTACTTC. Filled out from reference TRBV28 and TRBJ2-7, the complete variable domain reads DVKVTQSSRYLVKRTGEKVFLECVQDMDHENMFWYRQDPGLGLRLIYFSYDVKMKEKGDIPEGYSVSREKKERFSLILESASTNQTSMYLCASSSPTSTLSYEQYFGPGTRLTVT.

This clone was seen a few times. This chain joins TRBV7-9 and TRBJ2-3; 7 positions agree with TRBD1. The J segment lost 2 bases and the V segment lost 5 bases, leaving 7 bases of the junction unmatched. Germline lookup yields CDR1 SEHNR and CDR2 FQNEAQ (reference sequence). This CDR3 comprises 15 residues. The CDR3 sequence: CASSATTGATDTQYF. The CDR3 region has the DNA TGTGCCAGCAGCGCGACCACAGGGGCCACAGATACGCAGTATTTT.

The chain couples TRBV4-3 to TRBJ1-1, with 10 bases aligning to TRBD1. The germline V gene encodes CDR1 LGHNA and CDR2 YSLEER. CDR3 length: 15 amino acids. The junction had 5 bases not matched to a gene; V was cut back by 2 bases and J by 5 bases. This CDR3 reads CASSQRTGGSTEAFF. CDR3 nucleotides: TGCGCCAGCAGCCAACGGACAGGGGGGAGTACTGAAGCTTTCTTT.

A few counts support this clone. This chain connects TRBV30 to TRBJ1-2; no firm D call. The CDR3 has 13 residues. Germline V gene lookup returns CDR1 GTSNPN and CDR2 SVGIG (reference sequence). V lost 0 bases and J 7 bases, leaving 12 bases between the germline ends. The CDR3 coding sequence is TGTGCCTGGAGTGTGGTGGGAGTGGGTGGCTACACCTTC. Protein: CAWSVVGVGGYTF.

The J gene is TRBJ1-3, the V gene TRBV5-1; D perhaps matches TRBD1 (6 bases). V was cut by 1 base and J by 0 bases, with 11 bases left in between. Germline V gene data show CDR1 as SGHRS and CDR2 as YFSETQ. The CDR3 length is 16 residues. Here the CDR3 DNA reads TGCGCCAGCAGCTTGACAGGGACCGACTCTGGAAACACCATATATTTT. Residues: CASSLTGTDSGNTIYF.

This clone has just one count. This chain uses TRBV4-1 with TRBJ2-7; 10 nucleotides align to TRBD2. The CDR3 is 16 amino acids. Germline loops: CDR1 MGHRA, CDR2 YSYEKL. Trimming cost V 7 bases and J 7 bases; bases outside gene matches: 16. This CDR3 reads CASTRITLAGVGEQYF. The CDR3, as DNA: TGCGCCAGCACCCGAATAACCCTAGCGGGAGTGGGGGAGCAGTACTTC.

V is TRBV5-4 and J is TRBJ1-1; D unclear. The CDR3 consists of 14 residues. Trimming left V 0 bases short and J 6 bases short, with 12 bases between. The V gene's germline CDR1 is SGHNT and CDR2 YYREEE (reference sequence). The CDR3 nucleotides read TGTGCCAGCAGCTTGGATACGGGCTTCGCTGAAGCTTTCTTT. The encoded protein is CASSLDTGFAEAFF.

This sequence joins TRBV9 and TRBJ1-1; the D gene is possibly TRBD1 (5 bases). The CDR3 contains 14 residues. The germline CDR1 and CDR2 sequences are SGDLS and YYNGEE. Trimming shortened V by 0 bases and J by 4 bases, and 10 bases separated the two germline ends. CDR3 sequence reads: CASSVAHRPTEAFF. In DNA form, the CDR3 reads TGTGCCAGCAGCGTAGCGCACAGGCCCACTGAAGCTTTCTTT.

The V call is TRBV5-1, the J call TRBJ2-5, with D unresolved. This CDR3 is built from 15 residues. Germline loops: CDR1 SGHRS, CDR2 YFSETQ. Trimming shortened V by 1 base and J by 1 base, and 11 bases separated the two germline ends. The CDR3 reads CASSLSPQIQETQYF. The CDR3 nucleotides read TGCGCCAGCAGCTTGAGTCCACAGATCCAAGAGACCCAGTACTTC. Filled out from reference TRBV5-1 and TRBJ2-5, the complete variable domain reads KAGVTQTPRYLIKTRGQQVTLSCSPISGHRSVSWYQQTPGQGLQFLFEYFSETQRNKGNFPGRFSGRQFSNSRSEMNVSTLELGDSALYLCASSLSPQIQETQYFGPGTRLLVL.

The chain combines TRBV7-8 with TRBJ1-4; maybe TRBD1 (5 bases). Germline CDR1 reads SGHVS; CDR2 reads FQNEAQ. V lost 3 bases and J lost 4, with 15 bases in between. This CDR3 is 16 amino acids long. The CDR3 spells CASSLGGRSLNEKLFF. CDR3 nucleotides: TGTGCCAGCAGCTTGGGGGGACGGTCCCTTAATGAAAAACTGTTTTTT.

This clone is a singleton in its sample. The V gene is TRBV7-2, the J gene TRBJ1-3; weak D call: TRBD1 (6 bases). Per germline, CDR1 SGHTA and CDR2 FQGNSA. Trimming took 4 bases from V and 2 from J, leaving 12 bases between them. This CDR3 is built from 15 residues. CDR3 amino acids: CASSSLDRTGNTIYF. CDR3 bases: TGTGCCAGCAGCTCGCTGGACAGAACTGGAAACACCATATATTTT.

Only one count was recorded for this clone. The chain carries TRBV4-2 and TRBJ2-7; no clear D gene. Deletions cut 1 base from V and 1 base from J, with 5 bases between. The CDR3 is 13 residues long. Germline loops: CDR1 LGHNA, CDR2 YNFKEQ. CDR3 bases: TGTGCCAGCAGCCAAGCTGATTCCTACGAGCAGTACTTC. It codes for CASSQADSYEQYF.

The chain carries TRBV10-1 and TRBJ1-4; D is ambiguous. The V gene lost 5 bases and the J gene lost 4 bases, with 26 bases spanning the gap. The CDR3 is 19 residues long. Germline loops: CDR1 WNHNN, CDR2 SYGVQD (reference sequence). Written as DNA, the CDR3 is TGCGCCAGCAGTAAGCCTCCAGACTATTTAGGCCCCTTTAATGAAAAACTGTTTTTT. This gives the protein CASSKPPDYLGPFNEKLFF.

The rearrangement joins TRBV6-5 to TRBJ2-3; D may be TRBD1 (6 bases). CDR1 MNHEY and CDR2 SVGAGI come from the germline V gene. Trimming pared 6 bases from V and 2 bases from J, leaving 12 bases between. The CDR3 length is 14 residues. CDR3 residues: CASSLGQTTDTQYF. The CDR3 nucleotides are TGTGCCAGCAGCCTTGGACAGACCACAGATACGCAGTATTTT.

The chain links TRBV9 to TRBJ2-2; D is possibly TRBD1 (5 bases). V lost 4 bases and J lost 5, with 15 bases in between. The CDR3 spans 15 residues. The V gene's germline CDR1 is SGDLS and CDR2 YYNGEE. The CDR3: CASSPLGRDTGELFF. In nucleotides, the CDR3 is TGTGCCAGCAGCCCTCTGGGCAGGGATACCGGGGAGCTGTTTTTT.

The CDR3 region is CASSETGTGGSYEQYF. The DNA for the CDR3 is TGTGCCAGCAGCGAAACCGGGACAGGGGGCTCCTACGAGCAGTACTTC. The chain joins TRBV13 to TRBJ2-7; 11 bases line up with TRBD1. This CDR3 contains 16 residues. The V segment lost 5 bases and the J segment 0 bases; nucleotides outside the gene matches: 6. Germline V gives CDR1 PRHDT, CDR2 FYEKMQ (reference sequence).

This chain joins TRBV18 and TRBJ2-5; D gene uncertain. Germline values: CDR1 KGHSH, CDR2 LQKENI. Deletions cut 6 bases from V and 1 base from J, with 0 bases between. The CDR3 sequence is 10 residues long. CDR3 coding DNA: TGTGCCAGCTCCCAAGAGACCCAGTACTTC. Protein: CASSQETQYF.